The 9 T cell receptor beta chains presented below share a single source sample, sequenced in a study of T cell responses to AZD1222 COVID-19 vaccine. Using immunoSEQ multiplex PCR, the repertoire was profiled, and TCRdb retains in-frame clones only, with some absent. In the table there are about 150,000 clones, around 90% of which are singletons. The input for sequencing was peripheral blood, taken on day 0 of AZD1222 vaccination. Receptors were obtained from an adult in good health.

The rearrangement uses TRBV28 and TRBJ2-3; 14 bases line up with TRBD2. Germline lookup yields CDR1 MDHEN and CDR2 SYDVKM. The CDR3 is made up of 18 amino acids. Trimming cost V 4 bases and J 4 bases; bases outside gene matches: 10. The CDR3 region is CASSSFMTSGRAPDTQYF. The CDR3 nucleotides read TGTGCCAGCAGTTCTTTTATGACTAGCGGGAGGGCGCCAGATACGCAGTATTTT.

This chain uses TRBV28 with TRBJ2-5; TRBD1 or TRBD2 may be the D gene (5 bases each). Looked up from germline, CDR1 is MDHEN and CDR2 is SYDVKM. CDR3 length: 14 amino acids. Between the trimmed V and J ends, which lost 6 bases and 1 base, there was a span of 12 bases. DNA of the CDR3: TGTGCCAGCAGCCGCCGAGGGGTCCAAGAGACCCAGTACTTC. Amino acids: CASSRRGVQETQYF.

Written as DNA, the CDR3 is TGTGCCAGCAGCCGGGACTCCGGCGGCACTGAAGCTTTCTTT. It codes for CASSRDSGGTEAFF. The genes are TRBV7-9 and TRBJ1-1; the D gene is possibly TRBD1 (5 bases). The CDR3 extends over 14 amino acids. The ends were cut back, 5 bases at V and 4 bases at J, with 14 bases in the middle. Germline CDR1 reads SEHNR; CDR2 reads FQNEAQ (reference sequence). Based on the CDR3 plus reference TRBV7-9 and TRBJ1-1, the full variable domain is DTGVSQNPRHKITKRGQNVTFRCDPISEHNRLYWYRQTLGQGPEFLTYFQNEAQLEKSRLLSDRFSAERPKGSFSTLEIQRTEQGDSAMYLCASSRDSGGTEAFFGQGTRLTVV.

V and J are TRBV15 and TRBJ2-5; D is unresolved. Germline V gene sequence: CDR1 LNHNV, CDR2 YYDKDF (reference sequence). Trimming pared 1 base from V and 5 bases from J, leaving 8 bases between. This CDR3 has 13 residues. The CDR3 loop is CATSRGGGETQYF. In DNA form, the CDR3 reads TGTGCCACCAGCAGAGGGGGTGGGGAGACCCAGTACTTC.

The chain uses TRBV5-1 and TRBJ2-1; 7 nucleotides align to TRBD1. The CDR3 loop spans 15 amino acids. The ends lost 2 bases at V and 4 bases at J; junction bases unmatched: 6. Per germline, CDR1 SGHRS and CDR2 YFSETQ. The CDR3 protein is CASSLTGTEYNEQFF. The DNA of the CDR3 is TGCGCCAGCAGCTTAACCGGGACAGAATACAATGAGCAGTTCTTC.

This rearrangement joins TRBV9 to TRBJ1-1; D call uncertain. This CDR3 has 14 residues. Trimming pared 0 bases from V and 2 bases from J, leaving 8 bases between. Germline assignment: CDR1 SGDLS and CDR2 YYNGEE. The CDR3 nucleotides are TGTGCCAGCAGCGTAGGTAAGGGAAACACTGAAGCTTTCTTT. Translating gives CASSVGKGNTEAFF.

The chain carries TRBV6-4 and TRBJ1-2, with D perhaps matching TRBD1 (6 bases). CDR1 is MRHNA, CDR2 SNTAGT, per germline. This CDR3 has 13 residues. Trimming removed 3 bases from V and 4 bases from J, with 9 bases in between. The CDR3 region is CASSEGTPYGYTF. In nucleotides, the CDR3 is TGTGCCAGCAGTGAAGGGACACCCTATGGCTACACCTTC.

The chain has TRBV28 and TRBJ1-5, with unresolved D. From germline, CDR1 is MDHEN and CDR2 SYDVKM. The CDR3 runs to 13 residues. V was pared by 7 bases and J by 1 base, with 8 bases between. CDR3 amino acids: CASNDGSNQPQHF. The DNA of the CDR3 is TGTGCCAGCAATGACGGGAGCAATCAGCCCCAGCATTTT.

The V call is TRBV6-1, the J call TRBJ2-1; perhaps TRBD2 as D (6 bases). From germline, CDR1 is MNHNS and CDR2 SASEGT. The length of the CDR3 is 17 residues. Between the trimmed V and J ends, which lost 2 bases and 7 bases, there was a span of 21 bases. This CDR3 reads CASSELAWTGVVNEQFF. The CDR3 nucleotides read TGTGCCAGCAGTGAACTGGCCTGGACGGGAGTAGTTAATGAGCAGTTCTTC.